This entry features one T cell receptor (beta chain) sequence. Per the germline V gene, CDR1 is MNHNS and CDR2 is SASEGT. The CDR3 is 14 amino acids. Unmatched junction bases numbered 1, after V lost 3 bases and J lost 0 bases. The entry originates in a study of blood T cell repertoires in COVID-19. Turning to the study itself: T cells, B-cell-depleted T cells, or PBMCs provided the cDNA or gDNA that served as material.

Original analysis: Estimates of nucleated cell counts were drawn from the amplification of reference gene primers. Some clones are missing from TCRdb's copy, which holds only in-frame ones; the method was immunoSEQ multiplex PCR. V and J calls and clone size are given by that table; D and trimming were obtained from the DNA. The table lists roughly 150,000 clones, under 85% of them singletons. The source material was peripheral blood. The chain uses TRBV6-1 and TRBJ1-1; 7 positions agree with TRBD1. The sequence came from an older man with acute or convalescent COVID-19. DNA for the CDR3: TGTGCCAGCAGTGAGACAGGGTTGAACACTGAAGCTTTCTTT. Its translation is CASSETGLNTEAFF.